The clone carrying this T cell receptor beta chain came up a few times. The assay was immunoSEQ multiplex PCR, and TCRdb's table has in-frame clones only and misses some. The data show approximately 100,000 clones, with roughly 90% seen just once and approximately 1.5% held by the top ten. These data belong to a study of T cell changes during pregnancy in multiple sclerosis. Germline V gene lookup returns CDR1 SGDLS and CDR2 YYNGEE. Trimming took off 5 bases at V and 8 bases at J, with 10 bases between the two ends. This CDR3 is 11 amino acids long. The receptor's source is a female donor with multiple sclerosis, enrolled in a pregnancy study. This specimen was peripheral blood, taken after pregnancy. The V and J genes are TRBV9 and TRBJ1-1; tentatively, D is TRBD1 (6 bases). CDR3 sequence: CASSEGGEAFF. The CDR3 nucleotides are TGTGCCAGCAGTGAGGGGGGGGAAGCTTTCTTT.